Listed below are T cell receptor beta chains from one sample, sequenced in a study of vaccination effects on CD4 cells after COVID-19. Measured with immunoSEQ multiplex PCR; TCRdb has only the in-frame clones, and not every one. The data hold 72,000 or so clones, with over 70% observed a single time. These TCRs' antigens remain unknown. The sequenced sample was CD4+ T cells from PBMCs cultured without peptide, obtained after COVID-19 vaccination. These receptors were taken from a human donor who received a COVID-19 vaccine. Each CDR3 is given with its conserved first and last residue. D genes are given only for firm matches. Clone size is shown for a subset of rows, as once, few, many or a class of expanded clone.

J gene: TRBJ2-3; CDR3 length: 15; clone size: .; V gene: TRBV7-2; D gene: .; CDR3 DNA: TGTGCCAGCAGCTCCCAGGGTTCTAGCACAGATACGCAGTATTTT; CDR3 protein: CASSSQGSSTDTQYF
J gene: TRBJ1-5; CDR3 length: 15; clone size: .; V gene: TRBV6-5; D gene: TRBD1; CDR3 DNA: TGTGCCAGCAGTTACTCGGGACAGAGCAATCAGCCCCAGCATTTT; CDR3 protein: CASSYSGQSNQPQHF
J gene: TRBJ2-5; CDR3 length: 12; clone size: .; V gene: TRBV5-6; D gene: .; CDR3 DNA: TGTGCCAGCAGCTTCCTTCAAGAGACCCAGTACTTC; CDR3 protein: CASSFLQETQYF
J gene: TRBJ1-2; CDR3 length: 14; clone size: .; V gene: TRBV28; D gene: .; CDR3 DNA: TGTGCCAGCAGTTTTGGAGGCGCATTGGTTGGCTACACCTTC; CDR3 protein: CASSFGGALVGYTF
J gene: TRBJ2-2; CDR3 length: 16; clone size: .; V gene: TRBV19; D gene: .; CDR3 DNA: TGTGCCAGTAGTATAACCCAACGGGGAAGGAGTGGGGAGCTGTTTTTT; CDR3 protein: CASSITQRGRSGELFF
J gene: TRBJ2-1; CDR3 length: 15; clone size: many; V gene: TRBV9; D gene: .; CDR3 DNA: TGTGCCAGCAGCCGGGGGGGGACAGGCTACAATGAGCAGTTCTTC; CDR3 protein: CASSRGGTGYNEQFF
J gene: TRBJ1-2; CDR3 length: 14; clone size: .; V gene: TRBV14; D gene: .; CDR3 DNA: TGTGCCAGCAGCCTACATAAAGGGACGGGAGGCTACACCTTC; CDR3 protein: CASSLHKGTGGYTF
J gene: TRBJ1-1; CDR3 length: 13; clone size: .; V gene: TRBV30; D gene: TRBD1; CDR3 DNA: TGTGCCTGGAGTTCAGGGGGCCACACTGAAGCTTTCTTT; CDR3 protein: CAWSSGGHTEAFF
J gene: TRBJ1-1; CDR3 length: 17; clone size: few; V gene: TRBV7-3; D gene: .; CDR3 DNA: TGTGCCAGCAGCCCCAAGGGACTTTCCCCCCTGAACACTGAAGCTTTCTTT; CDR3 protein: CASSPKGLSPLNTEAFF
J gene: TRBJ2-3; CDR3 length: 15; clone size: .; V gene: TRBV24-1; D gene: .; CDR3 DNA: TGTGCCACCAGTGACCTCGGTGGTATCACAGATACGCAGTATTTT; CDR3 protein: CATSDLGGITDTQYF
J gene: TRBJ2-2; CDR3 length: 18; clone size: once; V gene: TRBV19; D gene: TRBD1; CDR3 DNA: TGTGCCAGTAGTATAGAGGTTCGGGGCAGGGGGAGAGGCGGGGAGCTGTTTTTT; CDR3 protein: CASSIEVRGRGRGGELFF
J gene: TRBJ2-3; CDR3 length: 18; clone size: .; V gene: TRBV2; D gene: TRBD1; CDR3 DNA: TGTGCCAGCAATTACCCGGGACAGGGAGTTCGTAGCACAGATACGCAGTATTTT; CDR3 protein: CASNYPGQGVRSTDTQYF
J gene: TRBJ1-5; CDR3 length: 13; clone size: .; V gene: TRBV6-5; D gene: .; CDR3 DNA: TGTGCCAGCAGTTACGGGACGGATCAGCCCCAGCATTTT; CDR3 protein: CASSYGTDQPQHF
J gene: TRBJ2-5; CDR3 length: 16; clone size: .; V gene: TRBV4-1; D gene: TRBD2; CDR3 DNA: TGCGCCAGCAGCCAGCAGGGATCGGGGGGGCCAGCGACCCAGTACTTC; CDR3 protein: CASSQQGSGGPATQYF
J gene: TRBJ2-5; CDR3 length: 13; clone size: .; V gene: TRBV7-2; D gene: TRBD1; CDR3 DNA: TGTGCCAGCAGCTCGGGACAGCTGGAGACCCAGTACTTC; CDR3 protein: CASSSGQLETQYF
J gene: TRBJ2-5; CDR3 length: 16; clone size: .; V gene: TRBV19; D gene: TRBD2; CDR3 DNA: TGTGCCAGTAGTGCTTTCACTAGCGGGGGCCGAGAGACCCAGTACTTC; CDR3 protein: CASSAFTSGGRETQYF
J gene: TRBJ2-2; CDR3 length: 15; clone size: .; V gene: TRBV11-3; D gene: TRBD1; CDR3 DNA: TGTGCCAGCAGCCCCGGACAGGGGGTTGTCGGGGAGCTGTTTTTT; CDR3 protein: CASSPGQGVVGELFF
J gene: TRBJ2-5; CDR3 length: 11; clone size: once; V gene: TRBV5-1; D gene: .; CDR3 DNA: TGCGCCAGCAGCTTGTGGGAGACCCAGTACTTC; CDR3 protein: CASSLWETQYF
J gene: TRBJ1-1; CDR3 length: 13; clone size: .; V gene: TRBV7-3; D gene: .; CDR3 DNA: TGTGCCAGCAGCTTAAGCGTGAACACTGAAGCTTTCTTT; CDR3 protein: CASSLSVNTEAFF
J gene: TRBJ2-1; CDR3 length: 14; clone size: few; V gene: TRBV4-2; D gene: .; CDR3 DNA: TGTGCCAGCAGCCAAGAGGCACAGGACAATGAGCAGTTCTTC; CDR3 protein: CASSQEAQDNEQFF
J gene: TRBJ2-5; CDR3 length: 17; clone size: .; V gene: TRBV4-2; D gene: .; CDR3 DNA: TGTGCCAGCAGCCAAGATTGGGAGGGGGGGCTTACAAAGACCCAGTACTTC; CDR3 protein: CASSQDWEGGLTKTQYF
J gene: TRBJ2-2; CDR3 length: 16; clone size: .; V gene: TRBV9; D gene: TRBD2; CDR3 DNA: TGTGCCAGCAGCGAAACCGGGAGGGGAGAAACCGGGGAGCTGTTTTTT; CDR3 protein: CASSETGRGETGELFF
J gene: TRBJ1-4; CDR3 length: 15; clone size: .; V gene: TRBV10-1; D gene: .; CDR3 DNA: TGCGCCAGCAGTGAGTCGAACAGTCGTAATGAAAAACTGTTTTTT; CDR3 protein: CASSESNSRNEKLFF
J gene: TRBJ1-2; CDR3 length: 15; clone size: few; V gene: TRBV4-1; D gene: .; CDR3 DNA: TGCGCCAGCAGCCACCCAGGGTACCCTCCTTATGGCTACACCTTC; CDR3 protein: CASSHPGYPPYGYTF
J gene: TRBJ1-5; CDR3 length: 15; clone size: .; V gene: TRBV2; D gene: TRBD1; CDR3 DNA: TGTGCCAGCAGATCAGGGGGAGGGAATCGACAGCCCCAGCATTTT; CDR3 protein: CASRSGGGNRQPQHF
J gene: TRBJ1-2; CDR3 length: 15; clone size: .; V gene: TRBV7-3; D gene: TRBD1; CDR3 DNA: TGTGCCAGCAGCTTGTCGGGACAGGGGCTAGGGGGCTACACCTTC; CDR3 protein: CASSLSGQGLGGYTF
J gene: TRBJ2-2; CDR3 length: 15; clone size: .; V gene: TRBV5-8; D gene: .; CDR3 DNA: TGTGCCAGCAGCCCCAAAGGGGCCAACACCGGGGAGCTGTTTTTT; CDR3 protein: CASSPKGANTGELFF
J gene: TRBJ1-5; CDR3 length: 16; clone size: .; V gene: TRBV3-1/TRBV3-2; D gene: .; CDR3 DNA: TGTGCCAGCAGCCAAGGAATACAGGGTCGGGGTCAGCCCCAGCATTTT; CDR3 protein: CASSQGIQGRGQPQHF
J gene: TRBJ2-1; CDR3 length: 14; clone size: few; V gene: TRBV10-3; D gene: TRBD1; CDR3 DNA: TGTGCCATCAGCGGACAGGGTGGGAGCAATGAGCAGTTCTTC; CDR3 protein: CAISGQGGSNEQFF
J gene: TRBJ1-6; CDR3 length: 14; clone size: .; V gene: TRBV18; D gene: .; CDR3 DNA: TGTGCCAGCTCAACGGACATCGCTAATTCACCCCTCCACTTT; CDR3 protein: CASSTDIANSPLHF
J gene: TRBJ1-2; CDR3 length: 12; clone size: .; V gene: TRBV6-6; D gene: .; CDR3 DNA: TGTGCCAGCAGTTACGACATCTATGGCTACACCTTC; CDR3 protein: CASSYDIYGYTF
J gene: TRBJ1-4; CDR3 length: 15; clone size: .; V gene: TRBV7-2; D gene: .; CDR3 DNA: TGTGCCAGCAGCGGTGAGCGGGGCAGGAATGAAAAACTGTTTTTT; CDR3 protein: CASSGERGRNEKLFF
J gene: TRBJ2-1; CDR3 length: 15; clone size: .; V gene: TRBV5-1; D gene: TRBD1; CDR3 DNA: TGCGCCAGCAGCGGGTGGACAGGGCCCTACAATGAGCAGTTCTTC; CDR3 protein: CASSGWTGPYNEQFF
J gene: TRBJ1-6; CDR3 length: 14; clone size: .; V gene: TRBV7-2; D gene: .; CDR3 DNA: TGTGCCAGCAGCCTCCGACCCATGAATTCACCCCTCCACTTT; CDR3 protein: CASSLRPMNSPLHF
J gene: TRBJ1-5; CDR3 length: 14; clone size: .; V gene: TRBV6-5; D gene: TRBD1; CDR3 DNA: TGTGCCAGCGGTAAGACAGGGGAAGAACAGCCCCAGCATTTT; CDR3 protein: CASGKTGEEQPQHF
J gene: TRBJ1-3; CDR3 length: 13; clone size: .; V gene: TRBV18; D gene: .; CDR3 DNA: TGTGCCAGCTCCTCCGATTTTGGAAACACCATATATTTT; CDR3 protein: CASSSDFGNTIYF
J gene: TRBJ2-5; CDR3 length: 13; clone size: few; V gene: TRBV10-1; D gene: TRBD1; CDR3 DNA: TGCGCCAGTTCTGCCGGGACAGCAGAGACCCAGTACTTC; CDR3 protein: CASSAGTAETQYF
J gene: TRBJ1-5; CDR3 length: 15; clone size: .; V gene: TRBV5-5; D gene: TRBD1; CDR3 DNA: TGTGCCAGCAGCCGGGACAGGGGGCAAAGGCAGCCCCAGCATTTT; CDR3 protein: CASSRDRGQRQPQHF
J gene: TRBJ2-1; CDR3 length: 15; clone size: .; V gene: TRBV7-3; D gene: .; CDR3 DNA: TGTGCCAGCAGTCCCCTCGGTGGGGCCCTAAATGAGCAGTTCTTC; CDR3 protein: CASSPLGGALNEQFF
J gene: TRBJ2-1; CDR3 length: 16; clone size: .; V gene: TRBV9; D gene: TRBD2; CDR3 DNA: TGTGCCAGCAGCGTAGTGGGCGGGGGGGGATCGTTTGAGCAGTTCTTC; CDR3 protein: CASSVVGGGGSFEQFF
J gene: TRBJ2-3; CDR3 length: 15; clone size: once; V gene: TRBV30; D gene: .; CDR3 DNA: TGTGCCTGGAGTGTAAGCTGGACCCAAGATGATACGCAGTATTTT; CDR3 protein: CAWSVSWTQDDTQYF
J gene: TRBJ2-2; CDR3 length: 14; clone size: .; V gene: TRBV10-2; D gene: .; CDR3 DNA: TGCGCCAGCGGGTGGACATTGAACACCGGGGAGCTGTTTTTT; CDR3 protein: CASGWTLNTGELFF
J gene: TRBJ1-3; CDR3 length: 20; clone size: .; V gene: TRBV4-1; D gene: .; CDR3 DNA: TGCGCCAGCAGCCAAGAGACCTCCGGGACAACATACGGATCTGGAAACACCATATATTTT; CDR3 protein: CASSQETSGTTYGSGNTIYF